The 18 T cell receptor beta chains reported below all come from one sample, sequenced in a study of patients and donors after allogeneic stem cell transplantation. MiXCR, run by TCRdb on the RT-PCR reads, gives a single entry per CDR3 protein. The sample yields 800,000 to 1,000,000 distinct CDR3 sequences, roughly 18% seen once. The sequencing sample was made of blood, either unsorted or a sorted T cell fraction (not recorded which). The receptors were sampled from a human donor who was either an allogeneic HSCT recipient or a stem cell or donor lymphocyte infusion donor (not recorded which). It is not recorded whose cells these are; they may come from a transplant donor.

This clonotype was detected only a few times. The chain combines TRBV2 with TRBJ2-7, with D hard to call. Germline CDR1 and CDR2: SNHLY and FYNNEI. The CDR3 is made up of 15 amino acids. Trimming removed 0 bases at V and 6 bases at J, with 15 bases between. CDR3 residues: CASSEARYTAPEQYF. The CDR3 DNA reads TGTGCCAGCAGTGAAGCGCGTTATACGGCACCCGAGCAGTACTTC.

This chain links TRBV5-1 with TRBJ1-4; D is unclear. Looked up from germline, CDR1 is SGHRS and CDR2 is YFSETQ. The CDR3 is 15 amino acids. The ends were cut back, 1 base at V and 0 bases at J, with 7 bases in the middle. The CDR3 sequence is CASSLWTSTNEKLFF. DNA for the CDR3: TGCGCCAGCAGCTTGTGGACTTCAACTAATGAAAAACTGTTTTTT.

V gene TRBV12-5 combines with J gene TRBJ2-1; the D gene is possibly TRBD1 (7 bases). V dropped 2 bases and J dropped 0 bases, with 26 bases sitting between them. Germline V lookup: CDR1 LGHNT, CDR2 FRNRAP. This CDR3 contains 21 residues. In DNA form, the CDR3 reads TGTGCTAGTGGTTTGTCACGGAAGGGACGGGGGACAGTTAGCTCCTACAATGAGCAGTTCTTC. It yields the protein CASGLSRKGRGTVSSYNEQFF.

In its sample, this clonotype was seen many times. This sequence joins TRBV27 and TRBJ2-7; 7 bases map to TRBD2. CDR1 MNHEY and CDR2 SMNVEV come from the germline V gene (reference sequence). J lost 2 bases, V lost 4 bases, and 2 bases had no gene match. The CDR3 length is 13 residues. The CDR3: CASSYGTTYEQYF. CDR3 nucleotides: TGTGCCAGCAGTTACGGGACTACCTACGAGCAGTACTTC.

The chain carries TRBV2 and TRBJ2-2; D might be TRBD1 (6 bases). Per germline, CDR1 SNHLY and CDR2 FYNNEI. There are 16 residues in the CDR3. Trimming shortened V by 2 bases and J by 4 bases, and 14 bases separated the two germline ends. In DNA, the CDR3 is TGTGCCAGCAGTGAACAGGGGCTGACCCTCACCGGGGAGCTGTTTTTT. Residues: CASSEQGLTLTGELFF.

This clonotype has just a few counts. The CDR3 bases are TGCAGTGCTAGCTCTACAGGAGCTAACTATGGCTACACCTTC. Translated: CSASSTGANYGYTF. The V gene is TRBV20-1, the J gene TRBJ1-2; possibly TRBD1 for D (5 bases). Germline V gene data show CDR1 as DFQATT and CDR2 as SNEGSKA (reference sequence). The CDR3 loop spans 14 amino acids. V was pared by 3 bases and J by 0 bases, with 11 bases between.

In this sample, this clonotype turned up a few times. The V gene is TRBV29-1, the J gene TRBJ2-7; the D gene is possibly TRBD1 (6 bases). Looked up from germline, CDR1 is SQVTM and CDR2 is ANQGSEA. V lost 7 bases, J lost 3 bases, and 13 bases lay in between. The CDR3 has 12 amino acids. As DNA, the CDR3 is TGCAGCGCGGCCCGGGACAACTACGAGCAGTACTTC. Protein product: CSAARDNYEQYF.

This clonotype was seen a few times. The rearrangement joins TRBV7-2 to TRBJ2-7, with TRBD1 matching 7 bases. Looked up from germline, CDR1 is SGHTA and CDR2 is FQGNSA. The CDR3 loop spans 18 amino acids. The V and J ends lost 0 bases and 4 bases, in that order; junction bases with no gene match: 15. The chain's CDR3 is CASSLASDRALGIYEQYF. The CDR3 DNA reads as TGTGCCAGCAGCTTAGCGTCCGACAGGGCGCTAGGGATTTACGAGCAGTACTTC.

V usage is TRBV6-2 or TRBV6-3 and J usage is TRBJ1-1, with no clear D. Trimming removed 6 bases at V and 6 bases at J, with 8 bases between. This CDR3 spans 11 amino acids. Germline CDR1 and CDR2: MNHEY and SVGEGT. The CDR3 coding sequence is TGTGCCAGCAGGGTGAGATCTGAAGCTTTCTTT. The encoded protein is CASRVRSEAFF.

CDR3 region: CASRDPSFGAEAFF. CDR3 bases: TGTGCCAGCCGCGACCCCTCTTTTGGCGCTGAAGCTTTCTTT. The chain couples TRBV27 to TRBJ1-1; D ambiguous. V was cut by 8 bases and J by 6 bases, with 19 bases left in between. This CDR3 region has 14 residues. CDR1 is MNHEY, CDR2 SMNVEV, per germline (reference sequence).

The chain joins TRBV9 to TRBJ2-4; TRBD2 might be the D (6 bases). The CDR3 is 15 residues long. Germline V gene lookup returns CDR1 SGDLS and CDR2 YYNGEE. The ends were cut back, 1 base at V and 3 bases at J, with 11 bases in the middle. In DNA form, the CDR3 reads TGTGCCAGCAGCGTATGGGGAGGAGTCAAAAACATTCAGTACTTC. This sequence encodes CASSVWGGVKNIQYF.

V gene TRBV24-1 combines with J gene TRBJ2-5, with D maybe TRBD1 (5 bases). V shed 4 bases and J shed 5 bases, with 10 bases lying between them. CDR3 length: 13 residues. Germline values: CDR1 KGHDR, CDR2 SFDVKD. For the CDR3, the DNA is TGTGCCACCAGTGACCCAGGGCGGGAGACCCAGTACTTC. Amino acids: CATSDPGRETQYF.

This clonotype came up a few times. V and J are TRBV18 and TRBJ2-5; TRBD2 is a possible D gene (5 bases). The CDR3 covers 15 residues. V was shortened by 3 bases and J by 5 bases, with 16 bases between the two germline ends. The germline V gene encodes CDR1 KGHSH and CDR2 LQKENI. The CDR3 nucleotides read TGTGCCAGCTCACCTCGGAGGACGGTCGAGGAGACCCAGTACTTC. Residues: CASSPRRTVEETQYF.

This clonotype turned up a few times. The chain employs TRBV9 and TRBJ2-1; D might be TRBD2 (6 bases). This CDR3 contains 15 residues. V was clipped by 1 base and J by 7 bases, with 15 bases between them. CDR1 SGDLS and CDR2 YYNGEE come from the germline V gene. The CDR3 protein is CASSVNEGTYNEQFF. CDR3 sequence (DNA): TGTGCCAGCAGCGTAAATGAAGGGACTTATAATGAGCAGTTCTTC. Full variable domain (outside the CDR3, taken from reference TRBV9 and TRBJ2-1): DSGVTQTPKHLITATGQRVTLRCSPRSGDLSVYWYQQSLDQGLQFLIQYYNGEERAKGNILERFSAQQFPDLHSELNLSSLELGDSALYFCASSVNEGTYNEQFFGPGTRLTVL.

There are a few counts of this clonotype. The chain recombines TRBV18 with TRBJ2-5; no clear D. The CDR3 covers 13 residues. CDR1 is KGHSH and CDR2 is LQKENI in the germline V gene. V was pared by 3 bases and J by 2 bases, with 7 bases between. The CDR3 DNA follows: TGTGCCAGCTCACCCACCCTTCAAGAGACCCAGTACTTC. Translated, it gives CASSPTLQETQYF.

This sequence joins TRBV7-9 and TRBJ1-5, with a tentative D call TRBD1 (5 bases). The CDR3 consists of 15 residues. Trimming removed 5 bases from V and 1 base from J, with 12 bases in between. Germline V gene sequence: CDR1 SEHNR, CDR2 FQNEAQ (reference sequence). As DNA, the CDR3 is TGTGCCAGCAGCCCTCAGGGACCAAGCAATCAGCCCCAGCATTTT. Translating it yields CASSPQGPSNQPQHF. Looking up the rest from reference TRBV7-9 and TRBJ1-5 gives the full variable domain: DTGVSQNPRHKITKRGQNVTFRCDPISEHNRLYWYRQTLGQGPEFLTYFQNEAQLEKSRLLSDRFSAERPKGSFSTLEIQRTEQGDSAMYLCASSPQGPSNQPQHFGDGTRLSIL.

This chain joins TRBV24-1 and TRBJ2-1, with D perhaps TRBD1 or TRBD2 (5 bases each). The CDR3 loop spans 11 amino acids. The V gene lost 12 bases and the J gene lost 6 bases, with 11 bases spanning the gap. Per germline, CDR1 KGHDR and CDR2 SFDVKD. CDR3: CAVGTGNEQFF. As DNA, the CDR3 is TGTGCCGTGGGGACCGGCAATGAGCAGTTCTTC.

This clonotype was recorded a few times. The chain recombines TRBV5-1 with TRBJ1-1; D unresolved. This CDR3 is 15 amino acids long. Germline CDR1 is SGHRS and CDR2 is YFSETQ. V was pared by 0 bases and J by 1 base, with 10 bases between. The CDR3 region has the DNA TGCGCCAGCAGCTTGGTAGTCGCCGGGAACACTGAAGCTTTCTTT. Translated, it gives CASSLVVAGNTEAFF.